Listed below are T cell receptor beta chains from one sample, sequenced in a study of T cell changes during pregnancy in multiple sclerosis. Libraries were prepared by immunoSEQ multiplex PCR; TCRdb keeps only in-frame clonotypes and omits some of them. The sample has 69,000 or so clones, approximately 92% seen once. The material was peripheral blood, obtained before pregnancy. The receptors shown here come from a female donor with multiple sclerosis, enrolled in a pregnancy study. The CDR3 runs from the conserved cysteine through the conserved F or W. The order of the fields is V gene, J gene, CDR3 protein.

TRBV13	TRBJ2-1	CASSLLLAESSYNEQFF
TRBV13	TRBJ2-7	CASSLGPSGRAYEQYF
TRBV18	TRBJ1-5	CASSPLAGSNQPQHF
TRBV28	TRBJ2-1	CASSPRGRTSNEQFF
TRBV4-1	TRBJ1-3	CASSHGPAGELGNTIYF
TRBV10-3	TRBJ2-3	CAISGTGKGDTQYF
TRBV7-9	TRBJ2-1	CASSLDAGTGGNEQFF
TRBV4-1	TRBJ2-5	CASSQGTSGSGETQYF
TRBV29-1	TRBJ2-2	CSVGFQGDTGELFF
TRBV10-3	TRBJ2-5	CAISVENRGTQYF
TRBV7-9	TRBJ2-3	CASSLAIDTQYF
TRBV2	TRBJ2-5	CASSLETQYF
TRBV28	TRBJ2-3	CASSPRDSGTDTQYF
TRBV5-1	TRBJ1-1	CASSFSAGREAFF
TRBV27	TRBJ1-2	CASRGQGVYGYTF
TRBV11-2	TRBJ2-1	CASSLSGLAGDYNEQFF
TRBV28	TRBJ2-2	CASSIATSGNTGELFF
TRBV11-2	TRBJ2-2	CASSSSTSGMNTGELFF
TRBV18	TRBJ2-7	CASSRLGQGIYEQYF
TRBV9	TRBJ1-1	CASSVGVGRGGTEAFF
TRBV28	TRBJ2-5	CASSFKDIRQTQYF
TRBV6-1	TRBJ1-4	CASSRLGANEKLFF
TRBV4-3	TRBJ2-5	CASSQDRSDRQETQYF
TRBV5-1	TRBJ2-1	CASSHSGRVNEQFF
TRBV25-1	TRBJ1-2	CASSETNRGRGYGYTF
TRBV11-3	TRBJ2-7	CASSGRTYEQYF
TRBV27	TRBJ2-7	CASSSSPRGLGYEQYF
TRBV7-2	TRBJ2-2	CASSSDWTGELFF
TRBV15	TRBJ2-3	CATSFTSGGGDTQYF
TRBV5-5	TRBJ2-3	CASSHERGLDTDTQYF
TRBV4-3	TRBJ2-7	CASSQDLERAEQYF
TRBV11-3	TRBJ2-1	CASSLGTSGNNEQFF
TRBV7-2	TRBJ2-3	CASSPPSGRAGTDTQYF
TRBV4-3	TRBJ2-5	CASSQGRAGVETQYF
TRBV19	TRBJ2-1	CASSTGGGGFHEQFF
TRBV9	TRBJ2-1	CASSVRGEAHNEQFF
TRBV5-1	TRBJ2-7	CASSLLGQPNEQYF
TRBV7-2	TRBJ2-2	CASSLLRGGAGLTGELFF
TRBV19	TRBJ1-5	CASSIADRAGQPQHF
TRBV18	TRBJ2-7	CASSSLQPSYEQYF
TRBV6-1	TRBJ2-3	CASRTWGDNTDTQYF
TRBV5-4	TRBJ2-7	CASSSPTGSFSEQYF
TRBV5-1	TRBJ2-5	CASSLAPGGFETQYF
TRBV5-4	TRBJ2-3	CASSPGLAGGMGDTQYF
TRBV28	TRBJ1-2	CASSLLDSYGYTF
TRBV20-1	TRBJ2-7	CSARDEYEQYF
TRBV27	TRBJ1-2	CASQDRGHGYTF
TRBV28	TRBJ2-1	CASSLWGQYNEQFF
TRBV9	TRBJ1-1	CASSGGQGRAFF
TRBV7-9	TRBJ2-7	CASSSILAGGPDEQYF
TRBV19	TRBJ2-1	CASSSQGGGVLNEQFF
TRBV6-5	TRBJ2-1	CASSRGDRVNEQFF
TRBV6-1	TRBJ1-2	CASRQGSEYGYTF
TRBV19	TRBJ1-5	CASSWTGAVNSNQPQHF